One sample yielded the 18 T cell receptor beta chains listed below, sequenced in a study of blood T cell repertoires in COVID-19. The method was immunoSEQ multiplex PCR; TCRdb's version includes in-frame clones alone and lacks a portion of them. This table has about 43,000 clones, 80% to 90% appearing once. The source material was peripheral blood. Source of these receptors: a middle-aged man with COVID-19, enrolled during active disease.

This chain links TRBV14 with TRBJ2-1; 8 bases match TRBD2. CDR1 is SGHDN and CDR2 is FVKESK in the germline V gene. The junction had 13 bases not matched to a gene; V was cut back by 4 bases and J by 8 bases. CDR3 length equals 16 residues. The CDR3 sequence: CASSPNTVRGGHEQFF. Here the CDR3 DNA reads TGTGCCAGCAGCCCCAATACGGTTCGGGGGGGCCATGAGCAGTTCTTC.

The rearrangement uses TRBV11-3 and TRBJ2-4; 10 nucleotides match TRBD2. The CDR3 covers 19 residues. Losses at the gene ends were 11 bases for V and 2 bases for J; bases not matched to a gene: 21. Germline-derived CDR1 and CDR2 are SGHNT and YENEEA. The CDR3 DNA reads as TGTGCCGGCGGGCTAGCGGGAGATTGGAACGGGGTGACCAAAAACATTCAGTACTTC. It specifies CAGGLAGDWNGVTKNIQYF.

The chain couples TRBV6-5 to TRBJ2-7; 11 bases agree with TRBD2. After removal of 6 bases from V and 3 bases from J, the junction contained 4 bases not matched to a gene. Germline-derived CDR1 and CDR2 are MNHEY and SVGAGI. This CDR3 is 14 amino acids long. The CDR3 bases are TGTGCCAGCAGCCTACTAGCGGGGGACTACGAGCAGTACTTC. It codes for CASSLLAGDYEQYF.

The rearrangement uses TRBV3-1 (or the pseudogene TRBV3-2) and TRBJ1-1; the D is unclear. In germline, CDR1 is LGHDT, CDR2 YNNKEL (reference sequence). V dropped 4 bases and J dropped 0 bases, with 15 bases sitting between them. This CDR3 comprises 16 residues. CDR3 DNA: TGTGCCAGCAGCCTGGCGGGCAGGATTATGAACACTGAAGCTTTCTTT. This gives the protein CASSLAGRIMNTEAFF.

The chain combines TRBV9 with TRBJ1-2; D possibly corresponds to TRBD1 (6 bases). Germline-derived CDR1 and CDR2 are SGDLS and YYNGEE. Trimming pared 0 bases from V and 6 bases from J, leaving 12 bases between. The CDR3 contains 14 residues. As DNA, the CDR3 is TGTGCCAGCAGCGTAGGCAGGGGATCAAATGGCTACACCTTC. Protein: CASSVGRGSNGYTF.

This rearrangement joins TRBV29-1 to TRBJ2-1, with a possible D match to TRBD2 (5 bases). Germline loops: CDR1 SQVTM, CDR2 ANQGSEA. Trimming removed 7 bases at V and 4 bases at J, with 17 bases between. CDR3 length equals 14 residues. The CDR3 bases are TGCAGCGCCGCGGGTGACACGGGGTACAATGAGCAGTTCTTC. Translated: CSAAGDTGYNEQFF.

The chain has TRBV9 and TRBJ2-2; a possible D gene is TRBD2 (6 bases). CDR1 and CDR2 from the germline V gene are SGDLS and YYNGEE. Trimming removed 4 bases from V and 5 bases from J, with 21 bases in between. The CDR3 length is 17 residues. The CDR3 DNA is TGTGCCAGCAGCCGGGGGATTGGGGGAGGAGAAACCGGGGAGCTGTTTTTT. Protein product: CASSRGIGGGETGELFF.

The J gene is TRBJ1-1, the V gene TRBV11-1; TRBD1 matches 11 bases. The CDR3 loop spans 14 amino acids. Unmatched junction bases numbered 6, after V lost 5 bases and J lost 7 bases. Germline CDR1 is SGHAT and CDR2 is FQDESV (reference sequence). This CDR3 reads CASSVPGQGDEAFF. CDR3 bases: TGTGCCAGCAGCGTACCGGGACAGGGGGATGAAGCTTTCTTT.

V and J are TRBV27 and TRBJ1-2; TRBD1 matches 11 bases. The germline gives CDR1 MNHEY, CDR2 SMNVEV (reference sequence). The CDR3 runs to 15 residues. With 5 bases clipped from V and 4 bases from J, the junction kept 6 bases outside the gene matches. CDR3 amino acids: CASSIGQGALYGYTF. The DNA for the CDR3 is TGTGCCAGCAGTATTGGACAGGGGGCTCTCTATGGCTACACCTTC.

Concerning this clone: This same CDR3 is encoded by further DNA sequences in the sample. The rearrangement links TRBV3-1 (or the pseudogene TRBV3-2) to TRBJ1-4, with 7 bases identical to TRBD1. In germline, CDR1 is LGHDT, CDR2 YNNKEL (reference sequence). The CDR3 totals 15 residues. Losses at the gene ends were 3 bases for V and 0 bases for J; bases not matched to a gene: 1. The CDR3 bases are TGTGCCAGCAGCCATCAGGGGGCAACTAATGAAAAACTGTTTTTT. Protein product: CASSHQGATNEKLFF.

This clone was counted a few times. The J gene is TRBJ1-4, the V gene TRBV28, with 10 bases matching TRBD1. Trimming removed 4 bases from V and 7 bases from J; junction bases left unmatched: 6. The CDR3 is 15 residues long. CDR1 is MDHEN and CDR2 is SYDVKM in the germline V gene. CDR3 region: CASSSLTGGVEKLFF. In DNA, the CDR3 is TGTGCCAGCAGTTCCCTGACAGGGGGCGTTGAAAAACTGTTTTTT. Drawing the rest from reference TRBV28 and TRBJ1-4, the complete variable domain is DVKVTQSSRYLVKRTGEKVFLECVQDMDHENMFWYRQDPGLGLRLIYFSYDVKMKEKGDIPEGYSVSREKKERFSLILESASTNQTSMYLCASSSLTGGVEKLFFGSGTQLSVL.

The chain joins TRBV5-8 to TRBJ2-7, with D possibly TRBD1 on 5 matching bases. V lost 3 bases to trimming and J lost 5 bases, with 12 bases between them. The CDR3 is 13 amino acids. CDR1 and CDR2 (germline): SGHTS, YDEGEE. CDR3 bases: TGTGCCAGCAGCTGGGCGACAGATAACGAGCAGTACTTC. It specifies CASSWATDNEQYF.

V usage is TRBV21-1 and J usage is TRBJ2-7; TRBD2 reflects the table's D call only, with no check against the DNA. TRBV21-1 is listed as a pseudogene. The CDR3 contains 14 residues. The CDR3 DNA follows: TGTGCCAGCAGCAAATTGAGGAGCTCCTACGAGCAGTACTTC. This codes for CASSKLRSSYEQYF.

V is TRBV13 and J is TRBJ2-5, with a weak D call TRBD2 (5 bases). Germline V gives CDR1 PRHDT, CDR2 FYEKMQ (reference sequence). The CDR3 is 16 residues long. V was trimmed by 3 bases and J by 5 bases, leaving 19 bases between them. The CDR3 DNA reads TGTGCCAGCAGCTTTAACGGACGGAGCTGGAGGGAGACCCAGTACTTC. Translation gives CASSFNGRSWRETQYF.

The V gene is TRBV2, the J gene TRBJ2-5, with TRBD1 matching over 9 bases. This CDR3 contains 14 residues. V dropped 6 bases and J dropped 2; count of bases not matched to a gene: 4. Germline assignment: CDR1 SNHLY and CDR2 FYNNEI. This CDR3 reads CASRVDRGQETQYF. CDR3 DNA: TGTGCCAGCAGGGTGGACAGGGGACAAGAGACCCAGTACTTC.

This clone has just one count. The chain links TRBV7-8 to TRBJ2-7, with D maybe TRBD2 (5 bases). This CDR3 contains 15 residues. Germline V gene data show CDR1 as SGHVS and CDR2 as FQNEAQ. Deletions cut 6 bases from V and 3 bases from J, with 18 bases between. DNA for the CDR3: TGTGCCAGCAGTGAGGGAACAGTCTCCTACTACGAGCAGTACTTC. Translating gives CASSEGTVSYYEQYF.

V and J are TRBV3-1 (or the pseudogene TRBV3-2) and TRBJ1-2; perhaps TRBD1 as D (5 bases). Between the trimmed V and J ends, which lost 0 bases and 2 bases, there was a span of 10 bases. This CDR3 is built from 15 residues. Germline CDR1 and CDR2: LGHDT and YNNKEL (reference sequence). The CDR3 coding sequence is TGTGCCAGCAGCCAAGAGAACGGACACAACTATGGCTACACCTTC. It specifies CASSQENGHNYGYTF.

The rearrangement joins TRBV27 to TRBJ2-7; 8 bases agree with TRBD2. V trimming: 0 bases; J trimming: 5 bases; junction bases outside the gene matches: 9. Germline-derived CDR1 and CDR2 are MNHEY and SMNVEV (reference sequence). The CDR3 contains 16 residues. The chain's CDR3 is CASSLSGGGRFHEQYF. CDR3 sequence (DNA): TGTGCCAGCAGTTTATCAGGCGGCGGGAGGTTCCACGAGCAGTACTTC.